Described below is a single T cell receptor beta chain sequence and its context. There is no known antigen for this receptor. Mismatch with germline at one junction end may stem from a read error. Via the germline V gene, CDR1 is MNHNS and CDR2 SASEGT. Spanning cysteine to phenylalanine, the CDR3 consists of 15 amino acids. Only the CDR3 DNA stays, 45 bases, in frame from base 1. The immunoSEQ Assay, a bias-controlled multiplex PCR, was used to amplify TCRbeta CDR3 regions from genomic DNA. In the source study's methods: Nucleated cell counts per sample were estimated from amplification of reference gene primers within the assay. To quantify the absolute abundance of each unique TCRbeta CDR3 rearrangement, sequence reads were collapsed and filtered. Productive Simpson clonality was computed per sample as the square root of Simpson's diversity index over productive rearrangements. TCRdb holds this immuneACCESS table with in-frame rearrangements only. Some clones are missing; in checked studies, unresolved V genes explain under half, and the rest has no known cause. That table supplies the V and J calls and clone size; D and trimming were determined from the DNA. Counted in this sample were roughly 200,000 clones; over 80% of them appeared once. About 27% of the sample is taken by the ten largest.

The source of the sample is a study of blood T cell repertoires in COVID-19 (dated by TCRdb to the early 2020s). For the wider study: Samples covering the acute and convalescent phases of COVID-19 were provided by collaborators in the United States, Italy and Spain. The material from the prospective study consisted of cDNA or gDNA derived from T cells, B-cell-depleted T cells, or PBMCs. Deeply sampled blood TCRbeta repertoires from subjects exposed to, actively infected with, or recovered from COVID-19 were included in the dataset. A freely available public database, intended as a resource for researchers studying the immune response to SARS-CoV-2, is where the repertoires were released. The samples were drawn from the first 160 participants of the ongoing ImmuneRACE study and from 950 to 1,500 subjects provided by 6 global collaborators. Sample metadata almost always included a de-identified subject ID, COVID-19 status, age in years and sex. Where HLA class I and class II types were available, the types were taken from metadata supplied by the sample provider, not from assay-based typing.

Whole blood was collected in K2EDTA tubes by collaborating institutions according to the institutions' own protocols. For TCRbeta analysis, collaborators shipped samples as frozen whole blood, isolated PBMCs, or DNA extracted from either of those sample types. What the authors observed across the whole study: The quantity of clinical and demographic metadata differed by source and by participant and was supplied without curation.

This TCR derives from a man in his forties or fifties with acute or convalescent COVID-19. Sequences were obtained from peripheral blood. The sequence links TRBV6-1 to TRBJ2-7; TRBD2 matches 13 bases in the middle. The CDR3 protein: CASSEGLAGAYEQYF. The sequence in DNA is TGTGCCAGCAGCGAAGGACTAGCGGGGGCCTACGAGCAGTACTTC.